This TCR beta chain was recorded in a study of OX40 agonist ivuxolimab in advanced cancers. Across the study: The group had a mean age of 60 years, ranged from about 20 to 85, and was around 82% male. Enrollees could have had prior anti-PD-1, anti-PD-L1 or anti-CTLA-4 therapy, which under 50% had received.

In the case of this clone: Its antigen remains unidentified.

Per the germline V gene, CDR1 is DFQATT and CDR2 is SNEGSKA (reference sequence). V dropped 0 bases and J dropped 9 bases, with 8 bases sitting between them. The CDR3 sequence is 11 residues long. Produced via immunoSEQ multiplex PCR; TCRdb's table is partial and in-frame only. This sample carries about 75,000 clones, about 88% of them seen once, and the ten largest clones take approximately 8%. The study, taken as a whole, reports: It was also the case that some nonresponders had low normalized T-cell clonal expansion. People who partly responded at 0.1-3.0 mg/kg had some of the least clonal expansion seen.

Source: CD4+ or CD8+ T cells sorted from blood, taken in a trial of the OX40 agonist ivuxolimab. The source is an adult with an advanced solid tumor such as melanoma, head and neck, liver or kidney cancer. The chain recombines TRBV20-1 with TRBJ1-1; no reliable D call. CDR3 in amino acids: CSARDSPKAFF. The CDR3 region has the DNA TGCAGTGCTAGAGACTCGCCCAAAGCTTTCTTT.